Given below is one T cell receptor beta chain in context. The antigen is not known. The CDR3 loop spans 14 amino acids. V was pared by 1 base and J by 3 bases, with 7 bases between. From germline, CDR1 is SEHNR and CDR2 FQNEAQ (reference sequence). This sample is drawn from a study of PD-1 blockade in classical Hodgkin lymphoma. Here immunoSEQ multiplex PCR was the method, and the copy in TCRdb shows in-frame clones only, minus some. The sample contains 45,000 to 55,000 clones, over 70% of which appear only once. All patients experienced relapse after autologous stem cell transplantation, and brentuximab vedotin exposure was variable. The study, taken as a whole, reports: Prior to therapy, complete responders displayed diversity much like that of newly diagnosed patients. By cycle point C4D1, TCR diversity had risen significantly in CD4+ cells (but not CD8+ cells).

The receptor was isolated from a human donor with classical Hodgkin lymphoma. V and J are TRBV7-9 and TRBJ2-1, with D maybe TRBD1 (5 bases). Sequences were derived from peripheral blood mononuclear cells (PBMCs), sampled at baseline. Written as DNA, the CDR3 is TGTGCCAGCAGCTTAGGACAGAGCTACAATGAGCAGTTCTTC. Translating gives CASSLGQSYNEQFF.